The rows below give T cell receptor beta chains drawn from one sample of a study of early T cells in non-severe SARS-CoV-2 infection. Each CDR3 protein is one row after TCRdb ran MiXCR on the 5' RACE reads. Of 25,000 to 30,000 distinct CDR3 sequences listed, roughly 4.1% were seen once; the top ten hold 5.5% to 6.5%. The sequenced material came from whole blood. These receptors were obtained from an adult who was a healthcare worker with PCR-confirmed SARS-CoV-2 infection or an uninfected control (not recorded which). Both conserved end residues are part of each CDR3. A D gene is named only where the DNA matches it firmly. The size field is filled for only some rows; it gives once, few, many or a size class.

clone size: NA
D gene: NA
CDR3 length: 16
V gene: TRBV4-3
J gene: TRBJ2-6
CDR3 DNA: TGCGCCAGCAGCCGGGACGGTAGCTCTGGGGCCAACGTCCTGACTTTC
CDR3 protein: CASSRDGSSGANVLTF

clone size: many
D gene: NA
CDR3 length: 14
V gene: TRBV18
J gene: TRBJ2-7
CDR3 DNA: TGTGCCAGCTCACCACCAGGCATGTCCTACGAGCAGTACTTC
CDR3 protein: CASSPPGMSYEQYF

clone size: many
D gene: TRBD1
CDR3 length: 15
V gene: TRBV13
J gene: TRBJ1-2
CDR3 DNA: TGTGCCAGCAGCTTGGGACAGGGGCAATTCTATGGCTACACCTTC
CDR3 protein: CASSLGQGQFYGYTF

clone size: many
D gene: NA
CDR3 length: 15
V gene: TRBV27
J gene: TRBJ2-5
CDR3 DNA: TGTGCCAGCAGTCCGTCAGGGACACTGTGGGAGACCCAGTACTTC
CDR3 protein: CASSPSGTLWETQYF

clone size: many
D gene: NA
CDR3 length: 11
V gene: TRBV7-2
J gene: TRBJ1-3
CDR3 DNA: TGTGCCAGCAGCTTAGGTAGTACCATATATTTT
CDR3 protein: CASSLGSTIYF

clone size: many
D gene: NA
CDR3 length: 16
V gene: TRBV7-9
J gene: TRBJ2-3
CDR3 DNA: TGTGCCAGCAGCCCTAAGTGGCAGCTTAGCACAGATACGCAGTATTTT
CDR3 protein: CASSPKWQLSTDTQYF

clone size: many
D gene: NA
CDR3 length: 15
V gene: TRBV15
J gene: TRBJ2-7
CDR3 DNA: TGTGCCACCAGCAGAGCACCGATAGGTCACCACGAGCAGTACTTC
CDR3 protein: CATSRAPIGHHEQYF

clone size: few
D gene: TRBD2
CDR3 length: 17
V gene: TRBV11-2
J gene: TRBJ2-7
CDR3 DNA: TGTGCCAGCAGCTTAGATCCTCTCGGGGGGGCAGCGTACGAGCAGTACTTC
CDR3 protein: CASSLDPLGGAAYEQYF

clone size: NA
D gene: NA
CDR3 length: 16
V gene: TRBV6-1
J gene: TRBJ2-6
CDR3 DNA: TGTGCCAGCAGTCGCACAGGTGGCCCTGGGGCCAACGTCCTGACTTTC
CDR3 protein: CASSRTGGPGANVLTF

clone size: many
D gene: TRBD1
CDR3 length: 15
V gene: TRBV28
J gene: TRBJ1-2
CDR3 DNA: TGTGCCAGCAGTCCACCAACGACAGGGATTTATGGCTACACCTTC
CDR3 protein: CASSPPTTGIYGYTF

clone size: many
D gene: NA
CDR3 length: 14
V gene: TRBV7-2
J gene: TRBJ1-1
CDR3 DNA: TGTGCCAGCACCGAACAGCCTATGAACACTGAAGCTTTCTTT
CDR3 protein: CASTEQPMNTEAFF

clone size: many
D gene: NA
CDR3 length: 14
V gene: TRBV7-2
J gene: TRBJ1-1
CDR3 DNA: TGTGCCAGCAGGAACGGACAGTTGAACACTGAAGCTTTCTTT
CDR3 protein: CASRNGQLNTEAFF

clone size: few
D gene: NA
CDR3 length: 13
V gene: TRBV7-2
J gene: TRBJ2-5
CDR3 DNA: TGTGCCAGCAGCTTGACCCCAGGAGAGACCCAGTACTTC
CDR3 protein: CASSLTPGETQYF

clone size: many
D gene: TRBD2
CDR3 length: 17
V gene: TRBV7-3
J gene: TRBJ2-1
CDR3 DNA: TGTGCCAGCAGCTTAATGGCCGGGACTAGCGGGGTAAATGAGCAGTTCTTC
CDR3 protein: CASSLMAGTSGVNEQFF

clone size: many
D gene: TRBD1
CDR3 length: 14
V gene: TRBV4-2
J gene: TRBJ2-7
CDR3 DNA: TGTGCCAGCAGCCGGGACAGGGGACTCTACGAGCAGTACTTC
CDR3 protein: CASSRDRGLYEQYF

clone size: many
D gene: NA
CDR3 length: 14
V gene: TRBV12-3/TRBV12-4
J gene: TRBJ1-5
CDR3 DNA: TGTGCCAGCAGATCGAGGGGTAGCAATCAGCCCCAGCATTTT
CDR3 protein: CASRSRGSNQPQHF

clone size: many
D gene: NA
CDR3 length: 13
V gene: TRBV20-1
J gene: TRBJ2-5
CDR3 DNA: TGCAGTGCTAGTTGGCCAGGCCAAGAGACCCAGTACTTC
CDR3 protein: CSASWPGQETQYF

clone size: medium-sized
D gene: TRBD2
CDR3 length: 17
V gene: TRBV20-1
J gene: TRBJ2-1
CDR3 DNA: TGCAGTGCTAGAGATACCCTCTCTAGCGGCTCCTACAATGAGCAGTTCTTC
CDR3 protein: CSARDTLSSGSYNEQFF

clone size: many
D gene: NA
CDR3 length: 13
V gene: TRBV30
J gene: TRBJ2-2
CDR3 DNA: TGTGCCTGGAGTGTATCGGGTGTCGGGGAGCTGTTTTTT
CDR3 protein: CAWSVSGVGELFF

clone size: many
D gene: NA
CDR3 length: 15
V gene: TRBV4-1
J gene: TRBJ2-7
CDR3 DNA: TGCGCCAGCAGCCACCGACAAGAGGGACCCTACGAGCAGTACTTC
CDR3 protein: CASSHRQEGPYEQYF

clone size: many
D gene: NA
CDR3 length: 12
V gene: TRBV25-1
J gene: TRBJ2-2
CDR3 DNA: TGTGCCAGCAGTGAGTTCGCCGGGGAGCTGTTTTTT
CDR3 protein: CASSEFAGELFF

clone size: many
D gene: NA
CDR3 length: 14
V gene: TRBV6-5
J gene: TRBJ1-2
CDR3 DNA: TGTGCCAGCAACCCCGCGGCTTCGACCTATGGCTACACCTTC
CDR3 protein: CASNPAASTYGYTF